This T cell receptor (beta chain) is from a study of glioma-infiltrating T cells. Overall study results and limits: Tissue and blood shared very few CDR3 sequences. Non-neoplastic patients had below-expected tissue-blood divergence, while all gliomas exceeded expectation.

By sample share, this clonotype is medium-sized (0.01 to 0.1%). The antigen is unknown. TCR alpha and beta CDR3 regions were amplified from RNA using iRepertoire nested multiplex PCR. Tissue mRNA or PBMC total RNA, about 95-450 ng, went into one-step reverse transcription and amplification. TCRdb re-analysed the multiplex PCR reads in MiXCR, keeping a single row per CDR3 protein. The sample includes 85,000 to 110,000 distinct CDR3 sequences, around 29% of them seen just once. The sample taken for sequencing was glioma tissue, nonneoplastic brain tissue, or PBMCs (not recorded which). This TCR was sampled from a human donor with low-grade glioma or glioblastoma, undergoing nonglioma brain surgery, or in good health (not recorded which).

In nucleotides, the CDR3 is TGCGCCAGCAGCCTAAGGGGGACTGAAGCTTTCTTT. Its translation is CASSLRGTEAFF. V is TRBV4-3 and J is TRBJ1-1; D is perhaps TRBD1 (6 bases). Trimming shortened V by 4 bases and J by 5 bases, and 8 bases separated the two germline ends. Germline CDR1 LGHNA, CDR2 YSLEER. The CDR3 has 12 residues.